This T cell receptor (beta chain) comes out of a study of T cells in Graves' hyperthyroidism and ophthalmopathy. Study-wide background: Staff took peripheral blood when the initial diagnosis was made, before any treatment began. Notes on the study in general: Before onset, by a median of approximately 5.9 months, the model predicted ophthalmopathy. Clonotypes that were expanded in thyroid above 0.001 mostly appeared in blood too.

This clonotype was found a few times. Its antigen is not identified. This CDR3 spans 16 amino acids. V lost 3 bases and J lost 2; bases outside the gene matches: 9. The germline V gene has CDR1 LNHDA and CDR2 SQIVND (reference sequence). RNA transcripts provided the source from which TCR beta CDR3 regions were amplified. The primer set for the first-round RT-PCR of the TCR CDR3 was HTBI. TCRdb reanalysed the multiplex PCR reads using MiXCR and keeps one entry per CDR3 protein. The top ten hold approximately 12% of the sample, which has 500,000 to 800,000 distinct CDR3 sequences, roughly 15% seen once. V gene TRBV19 combines with J gene TRBJ1-1; 7 bases are shared with TRBD1. This TCR was recovered from a woman between 45 and 60 years old with Graves' ophthalmopathy. The sample comprised blood. The CDR3 spells CASSILPGQRNTEAFF. CDR3 DNA sequence: TGTGCCAGTAGTATTCTACCGGGACAGAGAAACACTGAAGCTTTCTTT.